The 21 T cell receptor beta chains in this list originate from one sample, sequenced in a study of T cell repertoires in ileal Crohn's disease. Method: immunoSEQ multiplex PCR; TCRdb's copy keeps in-frame clones and lacks some. The data hold approximately 4,200 clones, with roughly four fifths observed a single time. The sequencing sample was made of ileal tissue. The receptors stem from an adult with Crohn's disease.

CDR3 sequence reads: CASSLEGQRLAYGYTF. CDR3 in DNA: TGTGCCAGCAGCTTGGAGGGGCAGCGCCTCGCCTATGGCTACACCTTC. The J gene is TRBJ1-2, the V gene TRBV5-4; D may be TRBD1 (5 bases). Germline assignment: CDR1 SGHNT and CDR2 YYREEE (reference sequence). V shed 0 bases and J shed 4 bases, with 16 bases lying between them. This CDR3 comprises 16 residues.

This clone has a handful of counts. This sequence joins TRBV11-2 and TRBJ2-7; D is uncertain. CDR1 SGHAT and CDR2 FQNNGV come from the germline V gene. Trimming cost V 5 bases and J 7 bases, with 15 bases left between them. This CDR3 spans 13 amino acids. The CDR3 DNA sequence: TGTGCCAGCAGCCAGGTACAAGGAAGGGAGCAGTACTTC. It specifies CASSQVQGREQYF.

The chain employs TRBV7-9 and TRBJ1-2, with D maybe TRBD1 (5 bases). The CDR3 spans 13 residues. Germline CDR1 SEHNR, CDR2 FQNEAQ (reference sequence). The V and J ends lost 0 bases and 7 bases respectively, with 9 bases between them. The CDR3 protein is CASSLAPGFGYTF. The CDR3 region has the DNA TGTGCCAGCAGCTTAGCCCCAGGGTTTGGCTACACCTTC.

This sequence joins TRBV7-2 and TRBJ2-1, with 9 bases aligning to TRBD2. CDR1 and CDR2 (germline): SGHTA, FQGNSA. V was pared by 1 base and J by 7 bases, with 8 bases of the junction left unmatched. This CDR3 is built from 16 residues. CDR3 loop: CASSLEGGRALNEQFF. DNA for the CDR3: TGTGCCAGCAGCTTAGAAGGCGGGAGGGCCCTGAATGAGCAGTTCTTC.

J is TRBJ1-3 and V is TRBV11-2; unclear D gene. The V end lost 7 bases, the J end lost 3 bases, and 16 bases lay between the germline ends. The CDR3 consists of 15 residues. The germline V gene encodes CDR1 SGHAT and CDR2 FQNNGV. The CDR3 region is CASTHSVTRGNTIYF. The CDR3 region has the DNA TGTGCCAGCACCCACTCGGTCACCCGTGGAAACACCATATATTTT.

This clone has just a few counts. Written as DNA, the CDR3 is TGTGCCACCTCCCCGGGGGGAGTAGGCAATCAGCCCCAGCATTTT. Amino acid sequence: CATSPGGVGNQPQHF. The chain recombines TRBV19 with TRBJ1-5, with TRBD1 as a possible D gene (5 bases). The V and J ends lost 10 bases and 2 bases respectively, with 18 bases between them. The V gene's germline CDR1 is LNHDA and CDR2 SQIVND (reference sequence). CDR3 length: 15 amino acids.

The V gene is TRBV5-1, the J gene TRBJ1-6; perhaps TRBD1 as D (5 bases). The germline CDR1 and CDR2 sequences are SGHRS and YFSETQ. The length of the CDR3 is 15 residues. The V gene lost 0 bases and the J gene lost 6 bases, with 10 bases spanning the gap. The chain's CDR3 is CASSLVGGTNSPLHF. The CDR3 DNA follows: TGCGCCAGCAGCTTGGTAGGAGGGACTAATTCACCCCTCCACTTT.

V usage is TRBV5-4 and J usage is TRBJ1-1; a possible D gene is TRBD1 (5 bases). This CDR3 is built from 14 residues. The ends were cut back, 0 bases at V and 7 bases at J, with 13 bases in the middle. The germline gives CDR1 SGHNT, CDR2 YYREEE (reference sequence). This chain's CDR3 is CASSLGAQRGEAFF. CDR3 bases: TGTGCCAGCAGCTTGGGGGCCCAAAGGGGTGAAGCTTTCTTT.

The chain joins TRBV5-1 to TRBJ2-1, with a possible D match to TRBD2 (6 bases). Deletions cut 0 bases from V and 7 bases from J, with 17 bases between. The germline V gene has CDR1 SGHRS and CDR2 YFSETQ. This CDR3 comprises 16 residues. CDR3 in amino acids: CASSLGGDQLRNEQFF. CDR3 DNA sequence: TGCGCCAGCAGCTTGGGGGGGGACCAACTAAGGAATGAGCAGTTCTTC.

The J gene is TRBJ2-5, the V gene TRBV2, with D tentatively TRBD2 (6 bases). From germline, CDR1 is SNHLY and CDR2 FYNNEI. Between the trimmed V and J ends, which lost 6 bases and 0 bases, there was a span of 8 bases. The CDR3 runs to 13 residues. The CDR3 DNA reads as TGTGCCAGCAGGGAGCGGGACCAAGAGACCCAGTACTTC. Residues: CASRERDQETQYF. The full variable domain, completed using reference TRBV2 and TRBJ2-5, is EPEVTQTPSHQVTQMGQEVILRCVPISNHLYFYWYRQILGQKVEFLVSFYNNEISEKSEIFDDQFSVERPDGSNFTLKIRSTKLEDSAMYFCASRERDQETQYFGPGTRLLVL.

This chain links TRBV7-2 with TRBJ2-7; 13 nucleotides agree with TRBD2. V dropped 0 bases and J dropped 5; count of bases not matched to a gene: 1. Germline V gene data show CDR1 as SGHTA and CDR2 as FQGNSA. The CDR3 loop spans 15 amino acids. The CDR3 nucleotides read TGTGCCAGCAGCTTAGCGGGACTAGCGGGAAACGAGCAGTACTTC. This translates into CASSLAGLAGNEQYF.

The CDR3 loop is CASSLGGGFDNTQYF. The DNA of the CDR3 is TGCGCCAGCAGCTTGGGGGGGGGCTTCGATAATACGCAGTATTTT. The chain couples TRBV5-1 to TRBJ2-3, with D possibly TRBD2 on 7 matching bases. V lost 0 bases and J 7 bases, leaving 15 bases between the germline ends. The CDR3 sequence is 15 residues long. Germline V gives CDR1 SGHRS, CDR2 YFSETQ.

The gene calls are TRBV10-1 and TRBJ1-1, with D perhaps matching TRBD1 (6 bases). The CDR3 spans 13 residues. Trimming took off 8 bases at V and 4 bases at J, with 14 bases between the two ends. Looked up from germline, CDR1 is WNHNN and CDR2 is SYGVQD (reference sequence). CDR3 in amino acids: CASQRGGSTEAFF. DNA for the CDR3: TGCGCCAGCCAGAGGGGGGGCTCCACTGAAGCTTTCTTT.

This clone has a single count. The rearrangement uses TRBV5-4 and TRBJ1-4; 10 bases are shared with TRBD1. J was trimmed by 8 bases and V by 4 bases; bases with no gene match: 8. CDR3 size: 15 residues. Germline loops: CDR1 SGHNT, CDR2 YYREEE (reference sequence). In DNA form, the CDR3 reads TGTGCCAGCAGCGGACAGGGGGGGGTAGAAGAAAAACTGTTTTTT. The encoded protein is CASSGQGGVEEKLFF.

The chain combines TRBV6-5 with TRBJ2-7; TRBD1 agrees at 9 bases. This CDR3 region has 14 residues. J gave up 7 bases and V 6 bases, and 10 bases lay outside the gene matches. Germline CDR1 is MNHEY and CDR2 is SVGAGI. The CDR3 region has the DNA TGTGCCAGCAGAACCAACAGGGGGCGCGATGAGCAGTACTTC. Its translation is CASRTNRGRDEQYF.

This sequence joins TRBV11-2 and TRBJ2-3, with TRBD2 identical over 7 bases. In germline, CDR1 is SGHAT, CDR2 FQNNGV. Trimming took 2 bases from V and 1 from J; bases not matched to a gene: 3. The length of the CDR3 is 15 residues. The CDR3 bases are TGTGCCAGCAGCTTAACGGGGGGAGGCACAGATACGCAGTATTTT. Translating gives CASSLTGGGTDTQYF.

Relative to its sample, this clone is medium-sized. This sequence joins TRBV5-8 and TRBJ2-5; TRBD1 aligns across 7 bases. The germline CDR1 and CDR2 sequences are SGHTS and YDEGEE. This CDR3 is 13 amino acids long. The junction had 2 bases not matched to a gene; V was cut back by 4 bases and J by 2 bases. The CDR3 loop is CASSRGQQETQYF. CDR3 DNA: TGTGCCAGCAGCCGGGGACAGCAAGAGACCCAGTACTTC.

The rearrangement links TRBV5-1 to TRBJ2-7; 9 bases line up with TRBD2. J lost 6 bases, V lost 1 base, and 11 bases had no gene match. The germline V gene has CDR1 SGHRS and CDR2 YFSETQ. The CDR3 is 16 residues long. The CDR3 spells CASSLTASREGTEQYF. As DNA, the CDR3 is TGCGCCAGCAGCTTGACTGCGTCGCGGGAGGGAACCGAGCAGTACTTC.

The chain uses TRBV2 and TRBJ2-3; 12 nucleotides line up with TRBD2. This CDR3 has 19 amino acids. V dropped 6 bases and J dropped 0; count of bases not matched to a gene: 13. Germline lookup yields CDR1 SNHLY and CDR2 FYNNEI. CDR3: CASRERLAGAQGSTDTQYF. CDR3 nucleotide sequence: TGTGCCAGCAGAGAGAGACTAGCGGGGGCCCAAGGGAGCACAGATACGCAGTATTTT.

V gene TRBV30 combines with J gene TRBJ1-1; no clear D. Trimming took off 1 base at V and 7 bases at J, with 16 bases between the two ends. The CDR3 loop spans 14 amino acids. Germline V lookup: CDR1 GTSNPN, CDR2 SVGIG (reference sequence). CDR3 amino acids: CAWSAPGREDEAFF. The CDR3 bases are TGTGCCTGGAGTGCCCCCGGTAGAGAGGATGAAGCTTTCTTT.

The V and J genes are TRBV6-1 and TRBJ1-2; 8 bases fit TRBD1. There are 14 residues in the CDR3. Germline trimming cut 6 bases from V and 3 bases from J; bases unmatched to any gene: 6. Germline V gene lookup returns CDR1 MNHNS and CDR2 SASEGT. In DNA, the CDR3 is TGTGCCAGCAGCCTGCGACAGGGGCACTATGGCTACACCTTC. It translates to CASSLRQGHYGYTF.